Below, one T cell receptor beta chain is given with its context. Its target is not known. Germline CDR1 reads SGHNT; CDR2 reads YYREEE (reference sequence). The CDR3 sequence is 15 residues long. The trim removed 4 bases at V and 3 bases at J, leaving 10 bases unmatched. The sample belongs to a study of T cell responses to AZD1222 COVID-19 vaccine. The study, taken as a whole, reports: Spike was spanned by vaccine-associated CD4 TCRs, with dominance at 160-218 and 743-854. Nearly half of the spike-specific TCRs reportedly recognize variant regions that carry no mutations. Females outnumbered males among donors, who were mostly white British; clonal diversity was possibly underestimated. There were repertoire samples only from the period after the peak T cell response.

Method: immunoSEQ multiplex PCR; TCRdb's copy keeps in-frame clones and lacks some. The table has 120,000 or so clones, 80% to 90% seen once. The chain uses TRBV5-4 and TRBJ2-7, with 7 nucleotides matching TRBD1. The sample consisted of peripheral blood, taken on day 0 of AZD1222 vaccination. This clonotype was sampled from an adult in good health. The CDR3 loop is CASSAAGTADYEQYF. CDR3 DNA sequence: TGTGCCAGCAGCGCAGCCGGGACAGCAGACTACGAGCAGTACTTC.